The next 24 T cell receptor beta chains were all read from a single sample in a study of regulatory T cells in long-lasting Graves disease. To make TCR beta libraries, researchers used iRepertoire HTBI primers and Arm-PCR of CDR3 regions. TCRdb re-called the multiplex PCR reads with MiXCR, one entry per CDR3 protein. The data contain some 250,000 distinct CDR3 sequences, about 18% of them singletons. Time point reported: newly diagnosed GD, antithyroid drugs for less than 3 months. From PBMCs, RNA was extracted and then used to make the TCR library. The data were also submitted as part of a second study, on T cells in Graves' hyperthyroidism and ophthalmopathy.

This sample comprised peripheral blood mononuclear cells (PBMCs), obtained at new diagnosis, from a patient treated with antithyroid drugs. These receptors were obtained from a woman aged 25 to 45 with Graves disease.

The table lists this clonotype with many counts. The V call is TRBV12-3 or TRBV12-4, the J call TRBJ1-1, with D perhaps matching TRBD1 (5 bases). This CDR3 has 11 amino acids. Trimming removed 8 bases from V and 7 bases from J, with 11 bases in between. The CDR3: CASGGRGEAFF. CDR3 bases: TGTGCCAGCGGGGGGAGGGGTGAAGCTTTCTTT.

This clonotype appeared many times. The V call is TRBV11-2, the J call TRBJ1-1; D gene uncertain. Trimming shortened V by 3 bases and J by 5 bases, and 4 bases separated the two germline ends. CDR1 SGHAT and CDR2 FQNNGV come from the germline V gene. This CDR3 is built from 11 residues. DNA for the CDR3: TGTGCCAGCAGCTTGGTAACTGAAGCTTTCTTT. Protein: CASSLVTEAFF.

At least ten counts were recorded for this clonotype. J is TRBJ1-2 and V is TRBV7-2, with 7 bases aligning to TRBD1. This CDR3 is built from 14 residues. Germline V gene data show CDR1 as SGHTA and CDR2 as FQGNSA. The junction had 7 bases not matched to a gene; V was cut back by 7 bases and J by 2 bases. The CDR3 coding sequence is TGTACCAGCATTCAGGGGGGGGCAAACTATGGCTACACCTTC. As protein: CTSIQGGANYGYTF.

This clonotype was recorded at least ten times. V is TRBV12-3 or TRBV12-4 and J is TRBJ1-1; D is unresolved. Trimming took 10 bases from V and 1 from J, leaving 7 bases between them. The CDR3 totals 11 residues. The CDR3 protein is CATRQNTEAFF. In DNA form, the CDR3 reads TGTGCCACCAGACAGAACACTGAAGCTTTCTTT.

This clonotype appeared many times. The limits of the CDR3 on the DNA are not certain, so only TCRdb's listed CDR3 is given. The chain carries TRBV6-1 and TRBJ2-7; the table's D call, TRBD1, has no DNA check behind it. The germline V gene encodes CDR1 MNHNS and CDR2 SASEGT. Termini included, the CDR3 measures 15 amino acids. CDR3 residues: CLCQQAHQGSYEQYF.

This clonotype showed up many times. The chain uses TRBV18 and TRBJ2-7, with 7 bases identical to TRBD1. The CDR3 is made up of 15 amino acids. CDR1 is KGHSH, CDR2 LQKENI, per germline. J was trimmed by 7 bases and V by 2 bases; bases with no gene match: 11. The CDR3 DNA reads TGTGCCAGCTCACCATTCGCACAGGGGCTTACTGAGCAGTACTTC. This gives the protein CASSPFAQGLTEQYF.

The V and J genes are TRBV6-1 and TRBJ2-3; 10 nucleotides align to TRBD2. The CDR3 consists of 17 residues. V was clipped by 4 bases and J by 2 bases; unmatched bases: 9. In germline, CDR1 is MNHNS, CDR2 SASEGT. The CDR3: CASSVGERGGDTDTQYF. Here the CDR3 DNA reads TGTGCCAGCAGTGTAGGCGAGCGGGGGGGGGACACAGATACGCAGTATTTT.

In this sample, this clonotype turned up many times. The chain links TRBV6-2 or TRBV6-3 to TRBJ2-1; TRBD2 matches 9 bases. The germline V gene has CDR1 MNHEY and CDR2 SVGEGT. The ends lost 6 bases at V and 3 bases at J; junction bases unmatched: 6. CDR3 length: 15 residues. The DNA of the CDR3 is TGTGCCAGCAGGGAAGCGGGGGGCTTCTACAATGAGCAGTTCTTC. This sequence encodes CASREAGGFYNEQFF.

This clonotype was observed at least ten times. This chain links TRBV5-4 with TRBJ1-2, with no clear D. V dropped 3 bases and J dropped 0 bases, with 12 bases sitting between them. CDR3 length: 15 amino acids. Germline V CDR1 and CDR2: SGHNT, YYREEE (reference sequence). This chain's CDR3 is CASSSGPRSNYGYTF. The CDR3 DNA follows: TGTGCCAGCAGCTCTGGTCCGCGATCTAACTATGGCTACACCTTC.

This clonotype occurred many times. The chain combines TRBV4-1 with TRBJ1-1; 7 bases map to TRBD1. J was trimmed by 11 bases and V by 4 bases; bases with no gene match: 4. The CDR3 runs 11 residues. Germline CDR1 is MGHRA and CDR2 is YSYEKL. In DNA, the CDR3 is TGCGCCAGCAGCCGCGACAGGGATGCTTTCTTT. Translating gives CASSRDRDAFF.

About this clonotype itself: A much larger clone sits a single nucleotide away, making a read error possible. The CDR3: CASSLGQGIDYGYTF. DNA for the CDR3: TGTGCCAGCAGCTTAGGACAGGGAATTGATTATGGCTACACCTTC. This sequence joins TRBV6-2 or TRBV6-3 and TRBJ1-2; 8 bases are shared with TRBD1. Germline CDR1 MNHEY, CDR2 SVGEGT. The trim removed 6 bases at V and 5 bases at J, leaving 11 bases unmatched. This CDR3 has 15 amino acids.

V is TRBV9 and J is TRBJ2-2, with 7 bases identical to TRBD1. CDR1 is SGDLS, CDR2 YYNGEE, per germline. Trimming at V came to 2 bases and at J to 4 bases, leaving 2 bases not matched to a gene. This CDR3 region has 14 residues. The CDR3 bases are TGTGCCAGCAGCGTGGGACAGTTCACCGGGGAGCTGTTTTTT. Translated: CASSVGQFTGELFF.

The sample holds many counts of this clonotype. The V gene is TRBV18, the J gene TRBJ2-5; the match to TRBD1 covers 7 bases. The trim removed 4 bases at V and 2 bases at J, leaving 4 bases unmatched. This CDR3 has 14 residues. Germline loops: CDR1 KGHSH, CDR2 LQKENI. Here the CDR3 reads CASSLDRLQETQYF. CDR3 in DNA: TGTGCCAGCTCACTGGACAGGTTGCAAGAGACCCAGTACTTC.

This clonotype showed up many times. This chain joins TRBV3-1 and TRBJ1-1, with D uncertain. The CDR3 contains 12 residues. V lost 4 bases and J 11 bases, leaving 14 bases between the germline ends. CDR1 and CDR2 (germline): LGHDT, YNNKEL (reference sequence). CDR3 sequence reads: CASSLNRGIAFF. The CDR3 coding sequence is TGTGCCAGCAGCCTTAATCGGGGTATTGCTTTCTTT.

This clonotype was counted at least ten times. V usage is TRBV18 and J usage is TRBJ1-1; D uncertain. The length of the CDR3 is 12 residues. The V gene lost 3 bases and the J gene lost 3 bases, with 5 bases spanning the gap. Germline V gene data show CDR1 as KGHSH and CDR2 as LQKENI. The CDR3 coding sequence is TGTGCCAGCTCACCGACGGACACTGAAGCTTTCTTT. This encodes CASSPTDTEAFF.

As for this clonotype: A much larger clone differs from this one at a single base, so this may be a read error. V and J are TRBV20-1 and TRBJ2-7, with a possible D match to TRBD1 (6 bases). The germline V gene encodes CDR1 DFQATT and CDR2 SNEGSKA (reference sequence). With 3 bases removed from V and 1 base from J, the gap between germline ends came to 19 bases. The length of the CDR3 is 16 residues. The CDR3 DNA sequence: TGCAGTGCTAGTGGGGGCGAGGACTCAGGTTCCTACGAGCAGTACTTC. Translation gives CSASGGEDSGSYEQYF.

Ten or more counts support this clonotype. J is TRBJ2-5 and V is TRBV15, with a possible D match to TRBD2 (6 bases). The CDR3 contains 18 residues. Deletions cut 1 base from V and 2 bases from J, with 20 bases between. Germline V CDR1 and CDR2: LNHNV, YYDKDF (reference sequence). The CDR3 loop is CATSRGLVGGEPQETQYF. CDR3 in DNA: TGTGCCACCAGCAGAGGCCTCGTCGGGGGAGAACCGCAAGAGACCCAGTACTTC.

Of note for this clonotype: A read error may be the cause here, since a much bigger clone is one base away. The conserved closing phenylalanine or tryptophan is absent in this CDR3, likely reflecting a read error. The rearrangement links TRBV12-3 or TRBV12-4 to TRBJ1-2; D unclear. This CDR3 is built from 13 residues. V lost 6 bases to trimming and J lost 4 bases, with 12 bases between them. Here the CDR3 reads CASSPPTLYGYTL. CDR3 coding DNA: TGTGCCAGCAGCCCTCCGACCCTCTATGGCTACACCCTC.

In regard to this clonotype: A much larger clone lies one base from this, so it may be a read error. The chain recombines TRBV19 with TRBJ2-1; possibly TRBD1 or TRBD2 for D (5 bases each). Germline CDR1 is LNHDA and CDR2 is SQIVND (reference sequence). V was pared by 11 bases and J by 0 bases, with 20 bases between. This CDR3 is built from 16 residues. CDR3 coding DNA: TGTGCCGGTAAAGGGACGGGTACTAGCTCCTACAATGAGCAGTTCTTC. This encodes CAGKGTGTSSYNEQFF.

With respect to this clonotype: This likely came from a read error, as a far larger clone is one base away. CDR3 DNA sequence: TGTGCCAGCAGCGATTTGGGTCAGCCCCAGCATTTT. Translating it yields CASSDLGQPQHF. This chain connects TRBV7-9 to TRBJ1-5; D uncertain. Germline CDR1 SEHNR, CDR2 FQNEAQ (reference sequence). The CDR3 is 12 residues long. V shed 5 bases and J shed 6 bases, with 8 bases lying between them.

The J gene is TRBJ1-3, the V gene TRBV6-1; no clear D. V was pared by 5 bases and J by 2 bases, with 10 bases between. This CDR3 is built from 14 residues. Germline loops: CDR1 MNHNS, CDR2 SASEGT. The chain's CDR3 is CASSQQEPGNTIYF. The CDR3 coding sequence is TGTGCCAGCAGTCAACAAGAACCTGGAAACACCATATATTTT.

As regards this clonotype: Just one base apart from a much larger clone, this may be a read error. The rearrangement uses TRBV6-5 and TRBJ1-2; weak D call: TRBD1 (5 bases). The CDR3 runs to 13 residues. Germline V gene data show CDR1 as MNHEY and CDR2 as SVGAGI. CDR3 amino acids: CAGSYRGVNGYTF. DNA of the CDR3: TGTGCCGGCAGTTATCGGGGGGTGAATGGCTACACCTTC.

This clonotype was recorded many times. The rearrangement links TRBV9 to TRBJ2-5, with a tentative D call TRBD2 (8 bases). With the DNA end fitting TRBJ2-1 better, the J assignment may be wrong. The germline CDR1 and CDR2 sequences are SGDLS and YYNGEE. This CDR3 region has 14 residues. The CDR3 DNA is TGTGCCAGCAGCCAGTCGGGGGGGGACAGTGAGCAGTTCTTC. Protein product: CASSQSGGDSEQFF.

This clonotype has just a few counts. V gene TRBV7-9 combines with J gene TRBJ2-1; the D call may be TRBD1 or TRBD2 (6 bases each). The CDR3 runs to 17 residues. Germline V CDR1 and CDR2: SEHNR, FQNEAQ (reference sequence). The ends were cut back, 1 base at V and 5 bases at J, with 18 bases in the middle. As DNA, the CDR3 is TGTGCCAGCAGCTTAGGGTTCGGGGGCCGAATAAACAATGAGCAGTTCTTC. Translation: CASSLGFGGRINNEQFF.